This paragraph reports one TCR beta chain. Authors' data handling: How many nucleated cells were present was estimated from reference gene primer amplification. The data were produced by immunoSEQ multiplex PCR, yet TCRdb's version contains in-frame clones alone and is incomplete. Clone size and the V and J calls come from that table; the DNA yielded D and trimming. Seen here are 90,000 to 150,000 clones, approximately 81% observed once, and the top ten hold about 3.9%. The sample originates from a study of blood T cell repertoires in COVID-19. At the level of the study: The United States, Italy and Spain supplied acute and convalescent COVID-19 samples. T cells, B-cell-depleted T cells, or PBMCs provided the cDNA or gDNA that served as material.

The V end was cut by 4 bases, the J end by 4 bases, with 17 bases between. CDR3 size: 15 residues. The germline gives CDR1 SGHTA, CDR2 FQGNSA. The sample consisted of peripheral blood. This clonotype was obtained from a man aged 55 to 70 with acute or convalescent COVID-19. The chain links TRBV7-2 to TRBJ2-7; D perhaps matches TRBD1 (6 bases). CDR3 region: CASSSSLGRGYEQYF. In DNA, the CDR3 is TGTGCCAGCAGCTCCAGCTTAGGCAGGGGATACGAGCAGTACTTC. Supplemented by reference TRBV7-2 and TRBJ2-7, the full variable domain reads GAGVSQSPSNKVTEKGKDVELRCDPISGHTALYWYRQSLGQGLEFLIYFQGNSAPDKSGLPSDRFSAERTGGSVSTLTIQRTQQEDSAVYLCASSSSLGRGYEQYFGPGTRLTVT.